This TCR beta chain is from a study of blood T cells in healthy people across ages. The CDR3 loop spans 14 amino acids. Germline loops: CDR1 SGHNT, CDR2 YENEEA. V was pared by 4 bases and J by 3 bases, with 13 bases between. A sample-barcoded 5' primer and a J-beta primer mix were used in a second PCR of roughly 6 to 11 cycles. The yield of each sample was at least 3 million CDR3-containing paired-end reads. TCRdb fed the 5' RACE reads into MiXCR, producing one record per CDR3 protein. This table holds around 790,000 distinct CDR3 sequences, 44% found once. The sample consisted of blood. This receptor was obtained from a man aged 60 to 75 in good health. The chain carries TRBV11-3 and TRBJ2-7; no clear D. CDR3 sequence (DNA): TGTGCCAGCAGCTCGTCCGGGCACTACTACGAGCAGTACTTC. It translates to CASSSSGHYYEQYF.